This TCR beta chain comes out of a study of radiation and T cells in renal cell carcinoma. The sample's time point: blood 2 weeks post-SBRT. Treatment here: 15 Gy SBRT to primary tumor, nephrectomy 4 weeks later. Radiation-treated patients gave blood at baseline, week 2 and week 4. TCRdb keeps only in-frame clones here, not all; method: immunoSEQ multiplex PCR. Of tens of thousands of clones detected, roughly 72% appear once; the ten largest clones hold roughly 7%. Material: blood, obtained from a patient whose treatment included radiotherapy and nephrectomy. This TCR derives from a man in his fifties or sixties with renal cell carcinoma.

The CDR3, as DNA: TGTGCCAGTAGTTTAGCAGGGTTAGGTTCCAGGACCGGGGAGCTGTTTTTT. It codes for CASSLAGLGSRTGELFF. This chain joins TRBV19 and TRBJ2-2; a possible D gene is TRBD1 (5 bases). Trimming stripped 5 bases from V and 5 bases from J, with 21 bases between. Per germline, CDR1 LNHDA and CDR2 SQIVND (reference sequence). The CDR3 is 17 residues long.